The 32 T cell receptor beta chains presented below share a single source sample, sequenced in a study of T cell repertoires in cytomegalovirus infection (dated by TCRdb to the late 2010s). The data were produced on an Illumina HiSeq 1500. The public reads were quality trimmed at Q25 with fastp and then assembled into clones with MiXCR by TCRdb, keeping productive beta chains. Each entry merges the rows of one CDR3 protein and shows their most common DNA and genes. The sample records under 850,000 distinct CDR3 sequences, 35% to 45% of which are singletons. The leading ten clones occupy about 2.8% of the sample. Sequencing was carried out using PBMCs. The origin of the receptors is a human donor in good health (CMV status not recorded). Some clones in this sample may be carry-over from other donors' samples.

The gene calls are TRBV28 and TRBJ2-3; 9 nucleotides match TRBD2. Germline V CDR1 and CDR2: MDHEN, SYDVKM. The CDR3 is 14 amino acids. Unmatched junction bases numbered 6, after V lost 7 bases and J lost 4 bases. CDR3 sequence reads: CASIGGRAPDTQYF. As DNA, the CDR3 is TGTGCCAGCATAGGCGGGAGGGCACCAGATACGCAGTATTTT.

The J gene is TRBJ1-5, the V gene TRBV5-8; D gene ambiguous. Trimming removed 0 bases from V and 6 bases from J, with 13 bases in between. The germline CDR1 and CDR2 sequences are SGHTS and YDEGEE. This CDR3 region has 15 residues. The CDR3 region has the DNA TGTGCCAGCAGCTTGGAAGGGTTCGGGCTTCAGCCCCAGCATTTT. Encoded protein: CASSLEGFGLQPQHF.

This clonotype appeared a few times. The chain is built from TRBV7-9 and TRBJ2-5, with D tentatively TRBD2 (6 bases). Trimming took 3 bases from V and 4 from J, leaving 12 bases between them. This CDR3 is 14 amino acids long. Germline CDR1 is SEHNR and CDR2 is FQNEAQ (reference sequence). CDR3 coding DNA: TGTGCCAGCAGCTTGAGCGGGCTTGGAGAGACCCAGTACTTC. It is translated as CASSLSGLGETQYF.

V and J are TRBV15 and TRBJ2-7, with D unclear. The CDR3 spans 13 residues. Germline V gene data show CDR1 as LNHNV and CDR2 as YYDKDF (reference sequence). V was shortened by 0 bases and J by 2 bases, with 5 bases between the two germline ends. CDR3 sequence: CATSRDQAYEQYF. The CDR3 region has the DNA TGTGCCACCAGCAGAGATCAAGCCTACGAGCAGTACTTC.

This clonotype was seen ten or more times. The junction departs from germline at one end; a sequencing error may be responsible. The V and J genes are TRBV7-7 and TRBJ2-2, with D hard to call. Germline CDR1 is SSHAT and CDR2 is FNYEAQ (reference sequence). The CDR3 runs to 14 residues. CDR3: CASSLEVFPGELFF. The CDR3, as DNA: TGTGCTAGCAGCTTAGAGGTTTTCCCCGGGGAGCTGTTTTTT.

This clonotype was counted a few times. This chain joins TRBV12-3 or TRBV12-4 and TRBJ2-1; 12 bases agree with TRBD1. CDR3 length: 18 residues. J lost 6 bases, V lost 5 bases, and 14 bases had no gene match. The CDR3 region is CASSLGPGTGGLVNEQFF. The CDR3 coding sequence is TGTGCCAGCAGTCTCGGTCCCGGGACAGGGGGCTTAGTCAATGAGCAGTTCTTC.

The rearrangement joins TRBV12-3 or TRBV12-4 to TRBJ2-2, with a weak D call TRBD2 (5 bases). V was trimmed by 8 bases and J by 5 bases, leaving 15 bases between them. The CDR3 length is 14 residues. The CDR3 sequence: CASQVGLGTGELFF. In DNA form, the CDR3 reads TGTGCCAGCCAAGTCGGACTTGGGACCGGGGAGCTGTTTTTT.

This chain connects TRBV24-1 to TRBJ2-1, with a tentative D call TRBD2 (6 bases). Germline CDR1 and CDR2: KGHDR and SFDVKD. Trimming stripped 3 bases from V and 0 bases from J, with 11 bases between. The CDR3 runs 16 residues. CDR3 loop: CATSDEDYSSYNEQFF. In DNA form, the CDR3 reads TGTGCCACCAGTGATGAGGACTATAGCTCCTACAATGAGCAGTTCTTC.

This chain links TRBV10-3 with TRBJ2-1; 10 nucleotides align to TRBD2. Germline CDR1 is ENHRY and CDR2 is SYGVKD. The V segment lost 7 bases and the J segment 9 bases; nucleotides outside the gene matches: 15. The length of the CDR3 is 16 residues. The CDR3 here is CAITEETSGWEGEQFF. CDR3 bases: TGTGCCATCACCGAGGAGACTAGCGGGTGGGAGGGTGAGCAGTTCTTC.

This clonotype was found a few times. This chain joins TRBV7-9 and TRBJ2-2; 8 bases agree with TRBD1. Unmatched junction bases numbered 7, after V lost 11 bases and J lost 5 bases. The germline CDR1 and CDR2 sequences are SEHNR and FQNEAQ (reference sequence). This CDR3 has 13 residues. In DNA, the CDR3 is TGTGCCTGGAGGGACAGGACGACCGGGGAGCTGTTTTTT. It codes for CAWRDRTTGELFF.

The chain is built from TRBV27 and TRBJ2-7; 10 bases fit TRBD1. Germline V gene sequence: CDR1 MNHEY, CDR2 SMNVEV (reference sequence). The length of the CDR3 is 16 residues. The V segment lost 6 bases and the J segment 4 bases; nucleotides outside the gene matches: 12. The CDR3 spells CASRPISRDRGYEQYF. Written as DNA, the CDR3 is TGTGCCAGCAGACCCATTTCCCGGGACAGGGGTTACGAGCAGTACTTC.

V is TRBV19 and J is TRBJ2-7, with D perhaps matching TRBD2 (6 bases). Trimming shortened V by 4 bases and J by 2 bases, and 15 bases separated the two germline ends. The CDR3 has 15 amino acids. Germline CDR1 and CDR2: LNHDA and SQIVND (reference sequence). The CDR3 protein is CASSRLMGGAYEQYF. For the CDR3, the DNA is TGTGCCAGTAGTAGGCTGATGGGGGGAGCCTACGAGCAGTACTTC.

This CDR3 reads CASSYVGNLYEQYF. As DNA, the CDR3 is TGTGCCAGCAGTTACGTGGGAAATCTCTACGAGCAGTACTTC. The chain combines TRBV11-1 with TRBJ2-7, with D hard to call. Trimming pared 6 bases from V and 3 bases from J, leaving 15 bases between. CDR3 length: 14 amino acids. The germline V gene has CDR1 SGHAT and CDR2 FQDESV (reference sequence).

This clonotype has just a few counts. V usage is TRBV20-1 and J usage is TRBJ1-5, with TRBD1 matching 12 bases. With V trimmed by 5 bases and J by 6 bases, 8 bases remained unmatched. Germline V gene sequence: CDR1 DFQATT, CDR2 SNEGSKA (reference sequence). The CDR3 covers 15 residues. In DNA, the CDR3 is TGCAGTGCTCATAAAGGGACAGGGGGCGGTCAGCCCCAGCATTTT. Its protein product is CSAHKGTGGGQPQHF.

This clonotype came up a few times. The DNA of the CDR3 is TGTGCCAGCAGCTCAGGGGGCGGTACCTACGAGCAGTACTTC. It codes for CASSSGGGTYEQYF. The chain combines TRBV5-6 with TRBJ2-7; 8 nucleotides match TRBD1. The CDR3 covers 14 residues. J was trimmed by 2 bases and V by 3 bases; bases with no gene match: 4. CDR1 is SGHDT, CDR2 YYEEEE, per germline.

This clonotype was picked up a small number of times. This chain connects TRBV11-2 to TRBJ1-1; unclear D gene. Germline V gene data show CDR1 as SGHAT and CDR2 as FQNNGV. This CDR3 is built from 15 residues. The germline V and J ends were trimmed by 1 base and 1 base, with 10 bases remaining between them. Here the CDR3 reads CASSLAQNTNTEAFF. CDR3 sequence (DNA): TGTGCCAGCAGCTTAGCACAGAATACGAACACTGAAGCTTTCTTT.

A single count supports this clonotype. This chain connects TRBV29-1 to TRBJ2-7; D is tentatively TRBD1 or TRBD2 (6 bases each). From germline, CDR1 is SQVTM and CDR2 ANQGSEA. The CDR3 spans 12 residues. The V end lost 4 bases, the J end lost 9 bases, and 16 bases lay between the germline ends. The CDR3 DNA reads TGCAGCGTTGGAACGGGGGCCGGTGGGCAGTACTTC. It codes for CSVGTGAGGQYF.

This clonotype was recorded many times. This chain links TRBV27 with TRBJ1-5; D remains unclear. CDR1 is MNHEY, CDR2 SMNVEV, per germline (reference sequence). V was shortened by 5 bases and J by 1 base, with 9 bases between the two germline ends. The CDR3 has 14 amino acids. The CDR3, as DNA: TGTGCCAGCAGTGTCATGGGAAGCAATCAGCCCCAGCATTTT. This encodes CASSVMGSNQPQHF.

The genes are TRBV11-2 and TRBJ2-1; no clear D. V dropped 1 base and J dropped 9 bases, with 13 bases sitting between them. This CDR3 comprises 14 residues. CDR1 is SGHAT and CDR2 is FQNNGV in the germline V gene. For the CDR3, the DNA is TGTGCCAGCAGCTTAGCTGATAGTAGTTCTGAGCAGTTCTTC. It codes for CASSLADSSSEQFF. The whole variable domain, remainder taken from reference TRBV11-2 and TRBJ2-1, is EAGVAQSPRYKIIEKRQSVAFWCNPISGHATLYWYQQILGQGPKLLIQFQNNGVVDDSQLPKDRFSAERLKGVDSTLKIQPAKLEDSAVYLCASSLADSSSEQFFGPGTRLTVL.

This chain links TRBV11-2 with TRBJ2-3; D is unresolved. Germline V gene sequence: CDR1 SGHAT, CDR2 FQNNGV. This CDR3 spans 15 amino acids. V shed 6 bases and J shed 2 bases, with 15 bases lying between them. The CDR3 DNA is TGTGCCAGCAGACAACGGACGAGCAACACAGATACGCAGTATTTT. Residues: CASRQRTSNTDTQYF.

V usage is TRBV7-9 and J usage is TRBJ1-4; no clear D. CDR3 length: 15 residues. Germline CDR1 reads SEHNR; CDR2 reads FQNEAQ (reference sequence). V lost 5 bases to trimming and J lost 6 bases, with 16 bases between them. CDR3 residues: CASSEPRRAHEKLFF. CDR3 nucleotide sequence: TGTGCCAGCAGCGAACCTCGGAGGGCCCATGAAAAACTGTTTTTT. Combining the CDR3 with reference TRBV7-9 and TRBJ1-4 gives the whole variable domain DTGVSQNPRHKITKRGQNVTFRCDPISEHNRLYWYRQTLGQGPEFLTYFQNEAQLEKSRLLSDRFSAERPKGSFSTLEIQRTEQGDSAMYLCASSEPRRAHEKLFFGSGTQLSVL.

This clonotype was seen more than once but under ten times. The chain is built from TRBV20-1 and TRBJ1-6; D gene ambiguous. The CDR3 runs 13 residues. Trimming cost V 1 base and J 10 bases, with 11 bases left between them. Germline-derived CDR1 and CDR2 are DFQATT and SNEGSKA (reference sequence). This CDR3 reads CSARVQQGSPLHF. The CDR3 region has the DNA TGCAGTGCTAGAGTGCAGCAAGGGTCACCCCTCCACTTT.

As regards this clonotype: The CDR3 carries no conserved terminal phenylalanine or tryptophan, so it likely arises from a read error. This sequence joins TRBV28 and TRBJ1-2, with 11 bases identical to TRBD1. Germline values: CDR1 MDHEN, CDR2 SYDVKM. The CDR3 is 14 amino acids. Trimming at V came to 6 bases and at J to 4 bases, leaving 4 bases not matched to a gene. Here the CDR3 DNA reads TGTGCCAGCAGGGACAGGGGGCGCGGCTATGGCTACACCTTA. Encoded protein: CASRDRGRGYGYTL.

This clonotype showed up just a few times. The chain has TRBV4-1 and TRBJ2-2; no reliable D call. This CDR3 has 14 amino acids. The germline V and J ends were trimmed by 0 bases and 4 bases, with 6 bases remaining between them. Germline values: CDR1 MGHRA, CDR2 YSYEKL. This CDR3 is CASSQESSTGELFF. In DNA form, the CDR3 reads TGCGCCAGCAGCCAAGAGTCCAGCACCGGGGAGCTGTTTTTT.

This clonotype was seen many times. The chain recombines TRBV7-2 with TRBJ1-6; no definite D call. The germline CDR1 and CDR2 sequences are SGHTA and FQGNSA. V lost 5 bases, J lost 5 bases, and 4 bases lay in between. This CDR3 spans 12 amino acids. CDR3 region: CASSPNNSPLHF. The CDR3 DNA follows: TGTGCCAGCAGCCCTAATAATTCACCCCTCCACTTT.

This clonotype has at least ten counts. V is TRBV4-1 and J is TRBJ2-5, with a weak D call TRBD2 (6 bases). Germline V gene data show CDR1 as MGHRA and CDR2 as YSYEKL. Trimming shortened V by 0 bases and J by 5 bases, and 16 bases separated the two germline ends. The CDR3 is 16 amino acids. The DNA of the CDR3 is TGCGCCAGCAGCCAAGAAATGGGGGGAAGGCAGGAGACCCAGTACTTC. Amino acids: CASSQEMGGRQETQYF.

This clonotype was counted between two and nine times. The rearrangement links TRBV2 to TRBJ2-2; a weak D match, TRBD2 (5 bases). This CDR3 spans 14 amino acids. Germline V lookup: CDR1 SNHLY, CDR2 FYNNEI. The CDR3 DNA follows: TGTGCGATACCGGGCCCCCCGGGGACCGGGGAGCTGTTTTTT. This codes for CAIPGPPGTGELFF.

This clonotype came up many times. The chain couples TRBV7-2 to TRBJ1-2, with 10 bases identical to TRBD1. The V segment lost 5 bases and the J segment 6 bases; nucleotides outside the gene matches: 9. Germline values: CDR1 SGHTA, CDR2 FQGNSA. There are 15 residues in the CDR3. Written as DNA, the CDR3 is TGTGCCAGCAGCCCCAGGGCCGGGACAGGGGATGGCTACACCTTC. It encodes CASSPRAGTGDGYTF.

The genes are TRBV6-6 and TRBJ2-1; weak D call: TRBD2 (6 bases). Trimming took 0 bases from V and 5 from J, leaving 14 bases between them. Germline CDR1 MNHNY, CDR2 SVGAGI (reference sequence). This CDR3 has 16 amino acids. Here the CDR3 reads CASSYSSGRGDNEQFF. CDR3 DNA: TGTGCCAGCAGTTACTCGAGTGGGCGCGGGGACAATGAGCAGTTCTTC.

The chain recombines TRBV27 with TRBJ2-3; TRBD2 matches at 7 bases. V dropped 4 bases and J dropped 0; count of bases not matched to a gene: 4. The CDR3 contains 15 residues. Per germline, CDR1 MNHEY and CDR2 SMNVEV (reference sequence). CDR3 loop: CASSWLAGSTDTQYF. The CDR3 bases are TGTGCCAGCAGTTGGTTAGCGGGTAGCACAGATACGCAGTATTTT.

The chain recombines TRBV28 with TRBJ2-2; perhaps TRBD2 as D (5 bases). The length of the CDR3 is 16 residues. Trimming shortened V by 5 bases and J by 5 bases, and 18 bases separated the two germline ends. The germline V gene has CDR1 MDHEN and CDR2 SYDVKM. The CDR3 DNA is TGTGCCAGCAGTCCTTTCCAACTAGAGATTACCGGGGAGCTGTTTTTT. It yields the protein CASSPFQLEITGELFF.

This clonotype was found a few times. The rearrangement links TRBV29-1 to TRBJ2-1; TRBD2 matches at 7 bases. CDR3 length: 12 amino acids. Unmatched junction bases numbered 7, after V lost 7 bases and J lost 7 bases. From germline, CDR1 is SQVTM and CDR2 ANQGSEA. Written as DNA, the CDR3 is TGCAGCGGCGACCTAGCGGTGAATGAGCAGTTCTTC. It encodes CSGDLAVNEQFF.